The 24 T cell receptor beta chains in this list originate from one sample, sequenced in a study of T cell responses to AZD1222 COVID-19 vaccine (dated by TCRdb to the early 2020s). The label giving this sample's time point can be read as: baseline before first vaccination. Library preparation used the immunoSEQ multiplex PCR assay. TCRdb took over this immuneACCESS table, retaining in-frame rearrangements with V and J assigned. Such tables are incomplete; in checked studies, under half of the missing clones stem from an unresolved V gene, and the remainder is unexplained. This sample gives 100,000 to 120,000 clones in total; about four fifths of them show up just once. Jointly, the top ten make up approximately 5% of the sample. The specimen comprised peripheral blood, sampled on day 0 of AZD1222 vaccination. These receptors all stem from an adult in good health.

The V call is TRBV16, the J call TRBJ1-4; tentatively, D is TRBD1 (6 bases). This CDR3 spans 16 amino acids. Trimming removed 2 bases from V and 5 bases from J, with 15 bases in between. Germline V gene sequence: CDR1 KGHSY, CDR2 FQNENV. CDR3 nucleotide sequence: TGTGCCAGCAGCCAACTTCCCAGGGGAGGGAATGAAAAACTGTTTTTT. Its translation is CASSQLPRGGNEKLFF.

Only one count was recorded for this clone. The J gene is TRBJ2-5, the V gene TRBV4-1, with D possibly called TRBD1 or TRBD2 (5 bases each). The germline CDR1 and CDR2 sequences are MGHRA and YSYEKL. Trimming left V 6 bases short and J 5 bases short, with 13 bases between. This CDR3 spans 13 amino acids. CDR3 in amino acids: CASRGTGEETQYF. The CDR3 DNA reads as TGCGCCAGCAGAGGGACGGGTGAGGAGACCCAGTACTTC.

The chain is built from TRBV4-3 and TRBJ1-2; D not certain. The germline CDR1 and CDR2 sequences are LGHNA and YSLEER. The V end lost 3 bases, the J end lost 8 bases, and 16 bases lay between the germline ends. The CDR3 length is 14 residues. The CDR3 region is CASSQDRTSSGYTF. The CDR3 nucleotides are TGCGCCAGCAGCCAGGATAGGACCTCGTCCGGCTACACCTTC.

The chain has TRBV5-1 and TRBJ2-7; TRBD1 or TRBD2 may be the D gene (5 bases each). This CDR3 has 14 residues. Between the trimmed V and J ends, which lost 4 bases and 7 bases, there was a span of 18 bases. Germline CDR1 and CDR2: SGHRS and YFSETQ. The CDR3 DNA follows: TGCGCCAGCAGCCCTGGAGTGGGCAGGGAGGAGCAGTACTTC. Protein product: CASSPGVGREEQYF.

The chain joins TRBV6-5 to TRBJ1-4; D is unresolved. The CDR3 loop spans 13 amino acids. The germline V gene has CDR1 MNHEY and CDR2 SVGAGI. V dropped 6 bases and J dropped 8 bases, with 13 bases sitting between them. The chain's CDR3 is CASRHLQQEKLFF. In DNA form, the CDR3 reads TGTGCCAGCAGACACCTCCAACAAGAAAAACTGTTTTTT.

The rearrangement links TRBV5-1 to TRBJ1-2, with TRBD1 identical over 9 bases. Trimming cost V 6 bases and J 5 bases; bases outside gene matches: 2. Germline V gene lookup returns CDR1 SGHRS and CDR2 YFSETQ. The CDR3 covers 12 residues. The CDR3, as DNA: TGCGCCAGCAAAGGACAGGGGTATGGCTACACCTTC. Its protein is CASKGQGYGYTF. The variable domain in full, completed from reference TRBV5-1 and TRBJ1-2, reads KAGVTQTPRYLIKTRGQQVTLSCSPISGHRSVSWYQQTPGQGLQFLFEYFSETQRNKGNFPGRFSGRQFSNSRSEMNVSTLELGDSALYLCASKGQGYGYTFGSGTRLTVV.

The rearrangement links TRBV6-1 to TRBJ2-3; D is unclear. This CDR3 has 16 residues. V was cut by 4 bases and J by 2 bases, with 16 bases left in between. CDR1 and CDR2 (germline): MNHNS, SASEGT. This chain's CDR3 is CASSARPLDDTDTQYF. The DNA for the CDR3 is TGTGCCAGCAGTGCCCGACCCCTGGACGACACAGATACGCAGTATTTT.

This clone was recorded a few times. The CDR3 sequence is CASSTSGDGTDTQYF. In nucleotides, the CDR3 is TGTGCCAGCAGTACTAGCGGGGATGGGACAGATACGCAGTATTTT. The chain has TRBV11-2 and TRBJ2-3; 10 bases align to TRBD2. Trimming took 6 bases from V and 3 from J; bases not matched to a gene: 6. There are 15 residues in the CDR3. Germline V CDR1 and CDR2: SGHAT, FQNNGV.

The CDR3 sequence is CASSLRTGVSTDTQYF. The CDR3 region has the DNA TGTGCCAGCAGTTTAAGGACAGGGGTCAGCACAGATACGCAGTATTTT. V gene TRBV27 combines with J gene TRBJ2-3, with 9 nucleotides matching TRBD1. This CDR3 is built from 16 residues. CDR1 and CDR2 (germline): MNHEY, SMNVEV (reference sequence). V was pared by 2 bases and J by 0 bases, with 3 bases of the junction left unmatched.

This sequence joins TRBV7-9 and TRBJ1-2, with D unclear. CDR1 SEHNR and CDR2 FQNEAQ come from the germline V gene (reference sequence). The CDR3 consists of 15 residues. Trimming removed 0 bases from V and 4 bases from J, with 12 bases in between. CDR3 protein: CASSLAGLVSYGYTF. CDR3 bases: TGTGCCAGCAGCTTAGCAGGGTTGGTTAGCTATGGCTACACCTTC.

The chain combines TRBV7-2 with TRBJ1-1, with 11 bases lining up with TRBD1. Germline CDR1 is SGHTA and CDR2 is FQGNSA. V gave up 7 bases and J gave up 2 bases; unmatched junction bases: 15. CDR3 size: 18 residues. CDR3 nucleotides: TGTGCCAGCACCTCCCCGAGGGACAGGGGGTTCAGAAACACTGAAGCTTTCTTT. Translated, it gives CASTSPRDRGFRNTEAFF.

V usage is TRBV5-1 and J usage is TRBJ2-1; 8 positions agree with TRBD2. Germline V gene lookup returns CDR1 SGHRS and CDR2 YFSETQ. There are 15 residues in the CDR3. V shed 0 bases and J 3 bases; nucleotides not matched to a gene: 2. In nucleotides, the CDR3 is TGCGCCAGCAGCTTGGTGGCGGGGGGCTACAATGAGCAGTTCTTC. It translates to CASSLVAGGYNEQFF.

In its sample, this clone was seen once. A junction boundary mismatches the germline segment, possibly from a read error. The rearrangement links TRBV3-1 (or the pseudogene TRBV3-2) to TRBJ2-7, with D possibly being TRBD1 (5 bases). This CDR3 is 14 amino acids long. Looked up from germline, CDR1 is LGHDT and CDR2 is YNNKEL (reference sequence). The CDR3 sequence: CASSPVGRPYAQYF. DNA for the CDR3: TGTGCCAGCAGCCCGGTGGGGCGACCTTACGCGCAGTACTTC.

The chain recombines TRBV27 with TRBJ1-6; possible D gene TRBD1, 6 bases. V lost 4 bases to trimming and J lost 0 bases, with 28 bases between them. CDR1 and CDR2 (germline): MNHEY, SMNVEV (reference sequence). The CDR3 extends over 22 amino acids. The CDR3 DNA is TGTGCCAGCAGTTCAATATTGCCCCGTGGGCAGGGGAAATCCTCCTATAATTCACCCCTCCACTTT. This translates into CASSSILPRGQGKSSYNSPLHF.

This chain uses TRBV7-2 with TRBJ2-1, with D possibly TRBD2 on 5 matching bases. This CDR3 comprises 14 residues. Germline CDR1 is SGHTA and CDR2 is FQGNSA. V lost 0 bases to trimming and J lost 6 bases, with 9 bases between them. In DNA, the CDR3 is TGTGCCAGCAGCTTAGCCCTAGCCTCCAATGAGCAGTTCTTC. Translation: CASSLALASNEQFF.

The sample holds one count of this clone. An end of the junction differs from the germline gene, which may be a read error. CDR3 region: CASSYSVVRYSLF. The CDR3 region has the DNA TGTGCCAGCAGTTACTCGGTTGTAAGGTACTCACTCTTC. The rearrangement uses TRBV6-2 or TRBV6-3 and TRBJ2-1, with unresolved D. Germline V gene data show CDR1 as MNHEY and CDR2 as SVGEGT. This CDR3 comprises 13 residues.

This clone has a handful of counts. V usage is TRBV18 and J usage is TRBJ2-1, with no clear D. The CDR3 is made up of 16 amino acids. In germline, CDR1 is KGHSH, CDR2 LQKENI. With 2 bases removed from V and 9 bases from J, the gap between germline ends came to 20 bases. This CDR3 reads CASSPSLVSLNPEQFF. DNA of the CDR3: TGTGCCAGCTCACCATCATTAGTTTCCCTAAACCCTGAGCAGTTCTTC.

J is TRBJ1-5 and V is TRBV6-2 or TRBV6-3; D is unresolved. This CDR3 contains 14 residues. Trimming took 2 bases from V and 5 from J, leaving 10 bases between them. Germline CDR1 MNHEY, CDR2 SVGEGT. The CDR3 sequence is CASSYPGSDQPQHF. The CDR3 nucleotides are TGTGCCAGCAGTTACCCGGGGAGCGATCAGCCCCAGCATTTT.

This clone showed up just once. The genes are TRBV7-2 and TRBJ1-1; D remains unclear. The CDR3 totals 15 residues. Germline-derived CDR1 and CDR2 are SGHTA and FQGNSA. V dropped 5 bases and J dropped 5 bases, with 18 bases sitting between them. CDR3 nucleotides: TGTGCCAGCAGCCCTGTCTTTGGAAGTGGTACTGAAGCTTTCTTT. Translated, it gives CASSPVFGSGTEAFF.

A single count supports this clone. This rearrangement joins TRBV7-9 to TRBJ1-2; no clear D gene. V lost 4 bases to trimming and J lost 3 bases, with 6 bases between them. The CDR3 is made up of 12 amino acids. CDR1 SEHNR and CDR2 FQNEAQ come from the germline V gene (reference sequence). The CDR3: CASSSRHYGYTF. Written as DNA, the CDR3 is TGTGCCAGCAGCTCACGGCACTATGGCTACACCTTC.

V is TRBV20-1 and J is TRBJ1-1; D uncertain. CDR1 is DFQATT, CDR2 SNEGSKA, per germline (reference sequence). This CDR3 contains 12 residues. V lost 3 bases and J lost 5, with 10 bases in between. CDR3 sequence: CSASEGFTEAFF. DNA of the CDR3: TGCAGTGCTAGTGAGGGTTTTACTGAAGCTTTCTTT.

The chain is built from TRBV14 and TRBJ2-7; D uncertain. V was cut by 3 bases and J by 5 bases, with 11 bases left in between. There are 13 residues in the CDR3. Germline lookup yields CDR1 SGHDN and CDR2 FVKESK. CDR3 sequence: CASSQVWHHEQYF. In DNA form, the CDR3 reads TGTGCCAGCAGCCAGGTGTGGCACCACGAGCAGTACTTC. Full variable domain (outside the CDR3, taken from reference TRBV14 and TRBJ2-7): EAGVTQFPSHSVIEKGQTVTLRCDPISGHDNLYWYRRVMGKEIKFLLHFVKESKQDESGMPNNRFLAERTGGTYSTLKVQPAELEDSGVYFCASSQVWHHEQYFGPGTRLTVT.

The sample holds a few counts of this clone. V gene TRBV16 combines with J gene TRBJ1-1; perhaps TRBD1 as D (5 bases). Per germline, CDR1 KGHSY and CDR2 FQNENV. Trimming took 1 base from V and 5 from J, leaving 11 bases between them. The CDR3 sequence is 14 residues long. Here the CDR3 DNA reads TGTGCCAGCAGCCAATGGGGGGGATCGACTGAAGCTTTCTTT. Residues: CASSQWGGSTEAFF.

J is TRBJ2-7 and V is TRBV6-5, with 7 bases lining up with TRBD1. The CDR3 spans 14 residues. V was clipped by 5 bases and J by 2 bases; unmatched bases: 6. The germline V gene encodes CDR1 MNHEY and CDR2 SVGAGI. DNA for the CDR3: TGTGCCAGCAGTCACACTACAGGGGCCTACGAGCAGTACTTC. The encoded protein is CASSHTTGAYEQYF.